The 20 T cell receptor beta chains reported below all come from one sample, sequenced in a study of cytomegalovirus exposure and HLA in healthy donors. The repertoire was sequenced with immunoSEQ multiplex PCR; TCRdb's copy has only in-frame clones and lacks some. This sample has 150,000 to 200,000 clones, with 80% to 85% found just once. Sequenced: PBMCs. The receptor set was obtained from a woman aged 18-29 years in good health and CMV-seropositive.

This sequence joins TRBV7-2 and TRBJ2-5, with D tentatively TRBD1 (6 bases). The CDR3 spans 13 residues. V was shortened by 3 bases and J by 5 bases, with 10 bases between the two germline ends. Germline V lookup: CDR1 SGHTA, CDR2 FQGNSA. The chain's CDR3 is CASSFTGRETQYF. The CDR3 DNA sequence: TGTGCCAGCAGCTTTACAGGGCGGGAGACCCAGTACTTC.

The V and J genes are TRBV15 and TRBJ2-2, with 8 bases lining up with TRBD2. V lost 0 bases and J lost 4; bases outside the gene matches: 13. The germline V gene encodes CDR1 LNHNV and CDR2 YYDKDF (reference sequence). CDR3 length: 19 residues. The CDR3 loop reads CATSRENSGAGGSTGELFF. For the CDR3, the DNA is TGTGCCACCAGCAGAGAGAATAGCGGGGCCGGCGGGAGCACCGGGGAGCTGTTTTTT.

In nucleotides, the CDR3 is TGTGCCAGCAGCAAAGCGGGGTCGACTAGCGGACCTCCCGAGCAGTACTTC. This codes for CASSKAGSTSGPPEQYF. This chain connects TRBV21-1 to TRBJ2-7; the table's D call of TRBD2 was not tested on the DNA. TRBV21-1 is tagged as a pseudogene. The CDR3 is 17 residues long.

The chain combines TRBV5-1 with TRBJ1-1; 8 positions agree with TRBD1. The trim removed 4 bases at V and 5 bases at J, leaving 4 bases unmatched. Germline values: CDR1 SGHRS, CDR2 YFSETQ. The CDR3 loop spans 13 amino acids. CDR3 sequence: CASSTTGGTEAFF. In DNA form, the CDR3 reads TGCGCCAGCAGCACTACAGGGGGAACTGAAGCTTTCTTT.

This sequence joins TRBV2 and TRBJ2-2; tentative D call: TRBD1 (5 bases). The CDR3 runs to 12 residues. Germline lookup yields CDR1 SNHLY and CDR2 FYNNEI. The V end was cut by 8 bases, the J end by 8 bases, with 12 bases between. DNA for the CDR3: TGTGCCAGCTCAGGGTTAATTGGGGAGCTGTTTTTT. It is translated as CASSGLIGELFF. Full variable domain (remainder filled in from reference TRBV2 and TRBJ2-2): EPEVTQTPSHQVTQMGQEVILRCVPISNHLYFYWYRQILGQKVEFLVSFYNNEISEKSEIFDDQFSVERPDGSNFTLKIRSTKLEDSAMYFCASSGLIGELFFGEGSRLTVL.

As for this clone: This CDR3 is also generated by other DNA sequences in the sample. The chain employs TRBV5-1 and TRBJ2-3, with 11 bases that match TRBD1. Germline V gene data show CDR1 as SGHRS and CDR2 as YFSETQ. The length of the CDR3 is 16 residues. J was trimmed by 3 bases and V by 0 bases; bases with no gene match: 3. The CDR3, as DNA: TGCGCCAGCAGCTTGGGTGGGACAGGGGGGACAGATACGCAGTATTTT. Translating it yields CASSLGGTGGTDTQYF.

The chain combines TRBV29-1 with TRBJ2-3; no reliable D call. Germline CDR1 and CDR2: SQVTM and ANQGSEA. V lost 3 bases and J 5 bases, leaving 3 bases between the germline ends. The CDR3 has 10 residues. The CDR3 here is CSVDRDTQYF. The CDR3 nucleotides read TGCAGCGTTGATAGAGATACGCAGTATTTT.

This clone has just a few counts. The chain combines TRBV5-8 with TRBJ1-6, with a weak D call TRBD1 (5 bases). The V gene lost 6 bases and the J gene lost 7 bases, with 14 bases spanning the gap. The germline V gene has CDR1 SGHTS and CDR2 YDEGEE. This CDR3 region has 14 residues. Here the CDR3 DNA reads TGTGCCAGCACCATCCCCGGGGGGAATTCACCCCTCCACTTT. Translated: CASTIPGGNSPLHF.

This clone has a handful of counts. The genes are TRBV6-5 and TRBJ1-2, with D uncertain. The CDR3 is 13 amino acids. V was shortened by 5 bases and J by 2 bases, with 9 bases between the two germline ends. CDR1 is MNHEY, CDR2 SVGAGI, per germline. CDR3 coding DNA: TGTGCCAGCAGTGCCTCGGGAAACTATGGCTACACCTTC. It encodes CASSASGNYGYTF.

The CDR3 is CASSLAPMGGQGSHTF. The DNA for the CDR3 is TGCGCCAGCAGCTTGGCCCCTATGGGGGGACAGGGTTCTCACACCTTC. This rearrangement joins TRBV5-1 to TRBJ1-2, with 9 bases that match TRBD1. The CDR3 has 16 amino acids. Germline CDR1 reads SGHRS; CDR2 reads YFSETQ. V lost 0 bases, J lost 12 bases, and 15 bases stayed unmatched.

V and J are TRBV11-2 and TRBJ1-3, with 9 nucleotides matching TRBD1. Trimming cost V 7 bases and J 3 bases; bases outside gene matches: 13. CDR1 SGHAT and CDR2 FQNNGV come from the germline V gene. This CDR3 spans 17 amino acids. The CDR3 here is CASTYLDRGTIGNTIYF. CDR3 DNA: TGTGCCAGCACCTACCTCGACAGGGGGACTATTGGAAACACCATATATTTT.

The CDR3 nucleotides read TGTGCCAGCAGTTCTCCGAACACTGAAGCTTTCTTT. Translation: CASSSPNTEAFF. The chain couples TRBV25-1 to TRBJ1-1; D is unresolved. V was pared by 5 bases and J by 1 base, with 5 bases between. This CDR3 has 12 amino acids. Looked up from germline, CDR1 is MGHDK and CDR2 is SYGVNS.

V is TRBV6-1 and J is TRBJ1-2; D gene unclear. The CDR3 contains 15 residues. Germline lookup yields CDR1 MNHNS and CDR2 SASEGT. The V and J ends lost 3 bases and 4 bases respectively, with 15 bases between them. The CDR3 is CASSEEAAFGYGYTF. In DNA, the CDR3 is TGTGCCAGCAGTGAGGAGGCGGCTTTCGGCTATGGCTACACCTTC.

In this sample, this clone turned up a few times. The chain carries TRBV6-1 and TRBJ2-1, with 13 bases that match TRBD2. This CDR3 comprises 18 residues. With V trimmed by 4 bases and J by 0 bases, 6 bases remained unmatched. Germline V CDR1 and CDR2: MNHNS, SASEGT. The CDR3 DNA is TGTGCCAGCAGTGCGCGGGGACTAGCGGGGTCCTCCTACAATGAGCAGTTCTTC. Residues: CASSARGLAGSSYNEQFF.

V gene TRBV15 combines with J gene TRBJ1-2, with 9 positions matching TRBD1. The CDR3 contains 14 residues. Unmatched junction bases numbered 0, after V lost 3 bases and J lost 1 base. Germline CDR1 reads LNHNV; CDR2 reads YYDKDF (reference sequence). The CDR3 DNA reads as TGTGCCACCAGCAGGGACAGGGGTAACTATGGCTACACCTTC. This gives the protein CATSRDRGNYGYTF. The whole variable domain, remainder taken from reference TRBV15 and TRBJ1-2, is DAMVIQNPRYQVTQFGKPVTLSCSQTLNHNVMYWYQQKSSQAPKLLFHYYDKDFNNEADTPDNFQSRRPNTSFCFLDIRSPGLGDTAMYLCATSRDRGNYGYTFGSGTRLTVV.

The chain has TRBV19 and TRBJ2-2, with D perhaps matching TRBD1 (6 bases). Trimming pared 9 bases from V and 1 base from J, leaving 12 bases between. The CDR3 has 14 amino acids. Germline V gene sequence: CDR1 LNHDA, CDR2 SQIVND (reference sequence). CDR3 sequence reads: CASRLGGNTGELFF. The CDR3 coding sequence is TGTGCCAGCAGATTAGGGGGGAACACCGGGGAGCTGTTTTTT.

The chain has TRBV9 and TRBJ2-4, with 10 bases matching TRBD1. Germline V gives CDR1 SGDLS, CDR2 YYNGEE. The CDR3 consists of 13 residues. Germline trimming cut 3 bases from V and 11 bases from J; bases unmatched to any gene: 5. The CDR3 DNA sequence: TGTGCCAGCAGCGGCCTGACAGGGGGCGTTCAGTACTTC. Residues: CASSGLTGGVQYF.

The genes are TRBV27 and TRBJ2-2, with a tentative D call TRBD1 (6 bases). V lost 6 bases and J 0 bases, leaving 17 bases between the germline ends. Germline loops: CDR1 MNHEY, CDR2 SMNVEV (reference sequence). The CDR3 length is 17 residues. Written as DNA, the CDR3 is TGTGCCAGCAGCTACAAACACAGGGACACGAACACCGGGGAGCTGTTTTTT. This codes for CASSYKHRDTNTGELFF.

The rearrangement joins TRBV6-1 to TRBJ2-2; TRBD2 matches 10 bases. The CDR3 has 16 amino acids. Germline V CDR1 and CDR2: MNHNS, SASEGT. The junction had 8 bases not matched to a gene; V was cut back by 4 bases and J by 6 bases. The CDR3 here is CASSALAGAPSGELFF. The CDR3 nucleotides are TGTGCCAGCAGTGCGCTAGCGGGGGCCCCTTCCGGGGAGCTGTTTTTT.

This rearrangement joins TRBV6-1 to TRBJ1-5; 9 bases match TRBD1. Per the germline V gene, CDR1 is MNHNS and CDR2 is SASEGT. V gave up 7 bases and J gave up 8 bases; unmatched junction bases: 9. The CDR3 has 14 amino acids. This chain's CDR3 is CASTPQGAEKPQHF. DNA of the CDR3: TGTGCCAGCACCCCACAGGGGGCGGAGAAGCCCCAGCATTTT.